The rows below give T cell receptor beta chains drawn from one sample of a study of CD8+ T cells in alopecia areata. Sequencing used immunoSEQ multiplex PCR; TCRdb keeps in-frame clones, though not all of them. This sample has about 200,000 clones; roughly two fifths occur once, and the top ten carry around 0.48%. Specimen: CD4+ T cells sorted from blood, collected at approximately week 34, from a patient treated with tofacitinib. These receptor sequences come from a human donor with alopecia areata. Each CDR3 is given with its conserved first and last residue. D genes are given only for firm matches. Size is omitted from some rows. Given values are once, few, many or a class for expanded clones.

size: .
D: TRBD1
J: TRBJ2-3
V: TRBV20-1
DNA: TGCAGTGCTACGGACAGGCGCCTGGAGTATTTT
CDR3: CSATDRRLEYF

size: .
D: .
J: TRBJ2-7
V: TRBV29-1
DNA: TGCAGCGTATGGGGGAGGGGGATTGCCCACGAGCAGTACTTC
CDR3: CSVWGRGIAHEQYF

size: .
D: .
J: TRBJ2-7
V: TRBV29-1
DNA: TGCAGCGTAAAAAAAGGTGCGGGCTCCTACGAGCAGTACTTC
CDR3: CSVKKGAGSYEQYF

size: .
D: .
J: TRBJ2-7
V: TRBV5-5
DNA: TGTGCCAGCAGCTTCGGGGTGGGGACCTACGAGCAGTACTTC
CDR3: CASSFGVGTYEQYF

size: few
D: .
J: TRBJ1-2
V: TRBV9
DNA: TGTGCCAGCAGCACCCCTCAGGGGAGGTCCTATGGCTACACCTTC
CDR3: CASSTPQGRSYGYTF

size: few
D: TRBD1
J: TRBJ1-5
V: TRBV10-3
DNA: TGTGCCATCTCGTCGACAGGGGCTAATCAGCCCCAGCATTTT
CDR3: CAISSTGANQPQHF

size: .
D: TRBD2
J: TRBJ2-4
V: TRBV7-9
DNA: TGTGCCAGCAGTTCTGCCCCGGGACTAGCGGGGGGGCCAAAAAACATTCAGTACTTC
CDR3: CASSSAPGLAGGPKNIQYF

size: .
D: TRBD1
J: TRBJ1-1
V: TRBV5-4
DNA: TGTGCCAGCAGCCCCGGGACAGGGGGAGGTAACACTGAAGCTTTCTTT
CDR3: CASSPGTGGGNTEAFF

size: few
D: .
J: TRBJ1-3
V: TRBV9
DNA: TGTGCCAGCGGGGGCACCCGGGGCACCATATATTTT
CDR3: CASGGTRGTIYF

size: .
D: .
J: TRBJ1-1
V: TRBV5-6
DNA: TGTGCCAGCAGCTTGGTTGACAGCATGAACACTGAAGCTTTCTTT
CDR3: CASSLVDSMNTEAFF

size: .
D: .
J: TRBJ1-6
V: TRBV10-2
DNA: TGCGCCAGCACGGGACAAAGTAATTCACCCCTCCACTTT
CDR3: CASTGQSNSPLHF

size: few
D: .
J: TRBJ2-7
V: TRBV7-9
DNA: TGTGCCAGCAGCTCCCCCGCACAGTCCGAGCAGTACTTC
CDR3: CASSSPAQSEQYF

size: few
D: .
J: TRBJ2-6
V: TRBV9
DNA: TGTGCCAGCAGCGTAGGGGTGGGGACTGCCTCTCTGGGGGCCAACGTCCTGACTTTC
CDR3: CASSVGVGTASLGANVLTF

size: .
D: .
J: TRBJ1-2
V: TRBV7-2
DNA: TGTGCCAGCAGCACCCAGGGTCTTGGTAACTATGGCTACACCTTC
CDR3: CASSTQGLGNYGYTF

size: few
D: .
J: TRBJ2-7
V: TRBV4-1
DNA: TGCGCCAGCAGCCAAGATCCTAGTCGGGAGCAGTACTTC
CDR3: CASSQDPSREQYF

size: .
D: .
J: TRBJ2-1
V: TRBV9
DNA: TGTGCCAGCAGCGTAGCTCGGGGTTTCGGGGAGCAGTTCTTC
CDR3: CASSVARGFGEQFF

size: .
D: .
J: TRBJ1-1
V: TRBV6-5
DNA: TGTGCCAGCGCTACAGAGCGGGAAGCTTTCTTT
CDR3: CASATEREAFF

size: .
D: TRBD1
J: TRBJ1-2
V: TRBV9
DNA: TGTGCCAGCAGCGGACCCGGACAGGGAGATGACTATGGCTACACCTTC
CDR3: CASSGPGQGDDYGYTF

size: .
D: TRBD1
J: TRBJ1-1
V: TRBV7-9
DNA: TGTGCCAGCAGCTTCCCGGGACAGGGGTCCCCTGAAGCTTTCTTT
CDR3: CASSFPGQGSPEAFF

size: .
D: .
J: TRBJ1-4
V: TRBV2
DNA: TGTGCCTCCCAAGGTGCGTGGCAGGGTCATGAAAAACTGTTTTTT
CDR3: CASQGAWQGHEKLFF

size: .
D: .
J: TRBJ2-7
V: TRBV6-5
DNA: TGTGCCAGCAGTTACGACGGTTACGAGCAGTACTTC
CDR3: CASSYDGYEQYF

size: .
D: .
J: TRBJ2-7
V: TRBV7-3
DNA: TGTGCCAGCAGCTTAGCCGAACAGGACTACGAGCAGTACTTC
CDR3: CASSLAEQDYEQYF

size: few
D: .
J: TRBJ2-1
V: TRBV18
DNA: TGTGCCAGCTCACCCCGATCGGGGGACAATGAGCAGTTCTTC
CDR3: CASSPRSGDNEQFF

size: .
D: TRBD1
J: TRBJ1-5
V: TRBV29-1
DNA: TGCAGCGCCCGGACAGGGGGTAATCAGCCCCAGCATTTT
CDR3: CSARTGGNQPQHF

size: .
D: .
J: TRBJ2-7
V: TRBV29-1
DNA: TGCAGCGGCAGGAACAGATTTTCCTACGAGCAGTACTTC
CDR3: CSGRNRFSYEQYF

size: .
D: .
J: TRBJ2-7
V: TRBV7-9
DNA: TGTGCCAGCAGCTTTTTTCCGAACGAGCAGTACTTC
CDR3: CASSFFPNEQYF

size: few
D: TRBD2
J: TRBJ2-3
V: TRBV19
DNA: TGTGCCAGTAGTGATCGAGCGGGGAGCACAGATACGCAGTATTTT
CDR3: CASSDRAGSTDTQYF

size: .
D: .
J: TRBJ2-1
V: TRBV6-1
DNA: TGTGCCAGCAGCATACAGGGCGCCGGTGAGCAGTTCTTC
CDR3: CASSIQGAGEQFF

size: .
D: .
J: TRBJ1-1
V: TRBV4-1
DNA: TGCGCCAGCAGCCAAGCTGGGGCGTGGGTGAACACTGAAGCTTTCTTT
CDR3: CASSQAGAWVNTEAFF

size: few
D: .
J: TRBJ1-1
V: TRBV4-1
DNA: TGCGCCAGCAGCCTGCAGGAAGAGAACACTGAAGCTTTCTTT
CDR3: CASSLQEENTEAFF

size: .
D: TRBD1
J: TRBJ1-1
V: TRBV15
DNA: TGTGCCACCAGCGGCCCCCGGGACAGGCTGAACACTGAAGCTTTCTTT
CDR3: CATSGPRDRLNTEAFF

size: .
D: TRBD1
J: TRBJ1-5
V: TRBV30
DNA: TGTGCCTGGAGGGGACAGGGTGGTCAGCCCCAGCATTTT
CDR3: CAWRGQGGQPQHF

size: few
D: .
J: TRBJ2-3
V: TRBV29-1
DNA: TGCAGCGTTGCTACAGGGTTGCGAACAGATACGCAGTATTTT
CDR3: CSVATGLRTDTQYF